This is a list of T cell receptor beta chains from one sample in a study of cytomegalovirus exposure and HLA in healthy donors. Data came from immunoSEQ multiplex PCR; TCRdb stores just in-frame clones and leaves some out. This sample's clone table lists 70,000 or so clones. Source material: PBMCs. These receptors came from a female donor in good health and CMV-seropositive. Each CDR3 is given with its conserved first and last residue. D genes are given only for firm matches.

D gene: TRBD1
V gene: TRBV2
J gene: TRBJ2-2
CDR3 DNA: TGTGCCAGCAGCCAACGAGGGGGCGCGAACACCGGGGAGCTGTTTTTT
CDR3 protein: CASSQRGGANTGELFF

D gene: .
V gene: TRBV7-2
J gene: TRBJ1-1
CDR3 DNA: TGTGCCAGCACCCCGACTTCGAACACTGAAGCTTTCTTT
CDR3 protein: CASTPTSNTEAFF

D gene: TRBD2
V gene: TRBV7-2
J gene: TRBJ2-7
CDR3 DNA: TGTGCCAGCAGCTTTTCTAGCGGGCCACTCTCCTACGAGCAGTACTTC
CDR3 protein: CASSFSSGPLSYEQYF

D gene: TRBD1
V gene: TRBV6-6
J gene: TRBJ1-2
CDR3 DNA: TGTGCCAGCAGTTCCCACAGGGGATCCGGCGATGGCTACACCTTC
CDR3 protein: CASSSHRGSGDGYTF

D gene: .
V gene: TRBV5-6
J gene: TRBJ1-1
CDR3 DNA: TGTGCCAGCAGCTCCCTCCGTCAGCAGGGGCAAATGAACACTGAAGCTTTCTTT
CDR3 protein: CASSSLRQQGQMNTEAFF

D gene: .
V gene: TRBV4-2
J gene: TRBJ2-7
CDR3 DNA: TGTGCCAGCAGCGACCAGGCAGGGGACGAGCAGTACTTC
CDR3 protein: CASSDQAGDEQYF

D gene: .
V gene: TRBV30
J gene: TRBJ2-2
CDR3 DNA: TGTGCCGGGACCCCTGTGGGGCGCGACACCGGGGAGCTGTTTTTT
CDR3 protein: CAGTPVGRDTGELFF

D gene: .
V gene: TRBV30
J gene: TRBJ1-6
CDR3 DNA: TGTGCCGGGAGTTCCGAGAGCTCCTATAATTCACCCCTCCACTTT
CDR3 protein: CAGSSESSYNSPLHF

D gene: .
V gene: TRBV6-5
J gene: TRBJ1-1
CDR3 DNA: TGTGCCAGCAGCCAAAGCCACACTGAAGCTTTCTTT
CDR3 protein: CASSQSHTEAFF

D gene: TRBD1
V gene: TRBV6-5
J gene: TRBJ1-2
CDR3 DNA: TGTGCCAGCAGTTTAGAGGGGGCGGTGGACTATGGCTACACCTTC
CDR3 protein: CASSLEGAVDYGYTF

D gene: .
V gene: TRBV5-4
J gene: TRBJ1-1
CDR3 DNA: TGTGCCAGCAGCGCTCGGGAGGCGGGGAACACTGAAGCTTTCTTT
CDR3 protein: CASSAREAGNTEAFF

D gene: .
V gene: TRBV30
J gene: TRBJ1-3
CDR3 DNA: TGTGCCTGGACAGGGGTTCTCGGAAACACCATATATTTT
CDR3 protein: CAWTGVLGNTIYF

D gene: TRBD1
V gene: TRBV9
J gene: TRBJ2-1
CDR3 DNA: TGTGCCAGCAGCAACCGGGACAGGGTCTACGACAATGAGCAGTTCTTC
CDR3 protein: CASSNRDRVYDNEQFF

D gene: .
V gene: TRBV27
J gene: TRBJ2-7
CDR3 DNA: TGTGCCAGCAGTTTGGCGGGGCCCTCCTACGAGCAGTACTTC
CDR3 protein: CASSLAGPSYEQYF

D gene: .
V gene: TRBV7-9
J gene: TRBJ1-2
CDR3 DNA: TGTGCCAGCAGCTTAGGGCAGGCGAACTATGGCTACACCTTC
CDR3 protein: CASSLGQANYGYTF

D gene: TRBD1
V gene: TRBV6-1
J gene: TRBJ2-2
CDR3 DNA: TGTGCCAGCAGTACCGGGACAGGGGAGACCGGGGAGCTGTTTTTT
CDR3 protein: CASSTGTGETGELFF

D gene: .
V gene: TRBV7-9
J gene: TRBJ2-7
CDR3 DNA: TGTGCCAGCAGCCCCGGGAGGGACAGCTCCTACGAGCAGTACTTC
CDR3 protein: CASSPGRDSSYEQYF

D gene: .
V gene: TRBV5-1
J gene: TRBJ1-4
CDR3 DNA: TGCGCCAGCAGCTTGGTGGCCGGGGAGGTGAATGAAAAACTGTTTTTT
CDR3 protein: CASSLVAGEVNEKLFF

D gene: TRBD1
V gene: TRBV30
J gene: TRBJ1-1
CDR3 DNA: TGTGCCTGGAGACAGGGGATTTACACTGAAGCTTTCTTT
CDR3 protein: CAWRQGIYTEAFF

D gene: .
V gene: TRBV9
J gene: TRBJ1-3
CDR3 DNA: TGTGCCAGCAGCGTAGTTCCCGGGAACATGAACTCTGGAAACACCATATATTTT
CDR3 protein: CASSVVPGNMNSGNTIYF

D gene: TRBD1
V gene: TRBV29-1
J gene: TRBJ1-2
CDR3 DNA: TGCAGCGTTGAATTTTCAGACAGGGCTAACTATGGCTACACCTTC
CDR3 protein: CSVEFSDRANYGYTF

D gene: .
V gene: TRBV9
J gene: TRBJ1-6
CDR3 DNA: TGTGCCAGCAGCGCGAGCTCCTATAATTCACCCCTCCACTTT
CDR3 protein: CASSASSYNSPLHF

D gene: TRBD1
V gene: TRBV9
J gene: TRBJ1-1
CDR3 DNA: TGTGCCAGCAGCGTCGGACAGGTACTGAACACTGAAGCTTTCTTT
CDR3 protein: CASSVGQVLNTEAFF

D gene: TRBD1
V gene: TRBV6-6
J gene: TRBJ1-1
CDR3 DNA: TGTGCCAGCAGTTACTCGAACAGGGGGGACGCTGAAGCTTTCTTT
CDR3 protein: CASSYSNRGDAEAFF

D gene: .
V gene: TRBV28
J gene: TRBJ2-1
CDR3 DNA: TGTGCCAGCAGTTACGCCGGGAAGGGAAAGGGTTCCTACAATGAGCAGTTCTTC
CDR3 protein: CASSYAGKGKGSYNEQFF

D gene: TRBD2
V gene: TRBV9
J gene: TRBJ2-2
CDR3 DNA: TGTGCCAGCAGCGTGGGGTGGGCTAGCGGTCCCACCGGGGAGCTGTTTTTT
CDR3 protein: CASSVGWASGPTGELFF